Each of the 15 T cell receptor beta chains below was sequenced from the same sample in a study of neoadjuvant nivolumab and ipilimumab in lung cancer. TCRdb keeps only in-frame clones here, not all; method: immunoSEQ multiplex PCR. Of tens of thousands of clones in the sample, 82% were seen once. Sequences were derived from tumor tissue, sampled after neoadjuvant nivolumab, alone or with ipilimumab, at or shortly before surgery. Receptors originate from an adult with non-small cell lung cancer.

The rearrangement uses TRBV11-3 and TRBJ2-1; the D call may be TRBD1 or TRBD2 (5 bases each). V lost 5 bases, J lost 8 bases, and 13 bases lay in between. Germline lookup yields CDR1 SGHNT and CDR2 YENEEA. The CDR3 covers 13 residues. CDR3 sequence (DNA): TGTGCCAGCAGCCAAGGCCTGGGGGATGAGCAGTTCTTC. Translating it yields CASSQGLGDEQFF.

By sample share, this clone is medium-sized. The chain employs TRBV4-2 and TRBJ2-1; D is uncertain. V was pared by 1 base and J by 10 bases, with 5 bases between. Looked up from germline, CDR1 is LGHNA and CDR2 is YNFKEQ. The CDR3 is 11 residues long. In DNA form, the CDR3 reads TGTGCCAGCAGCCAAGCGGGCGAGCAGTTCTTC. Translating gives CASSQAGEQFF.

This clone was seen a few times. The rearrangement links TRBV18 to TRBJ1-1, with a tentative D call TRBD1 (6 bases). Germline assignment: CDR1 KGHSH and CDR2 LQKENI. The CDR3 runs to 16 residues. The V and J ends lost 4 bases and 0 bases respectively, with 15 bases between them. CDR3 sequence: CASSLDRQEMNTEAFF. The CDR3 DNA is TGTGCCAGCTCACTCGACAGACAGGAAATGAACACTGAAGCTTTCTTT.

The chain joins TRBV18 to TRBJ1-1; no clear D gene. The CDR3 spans 13 residues. CDR1 and CDR2 from the germline V gene are KGHSH and LQKENI. Deletions cut 6 bases from V and 5 bases from J, with 13 bases between. CDR3 coding DNA: TGTGCCAGCTCCATCGAGAGGGCTACTGAAGCTTTCTTT. Translated: CASSIERATEAFF.

The rearrangement joins TRBV5-1 to TRBJ1-1; D is ambiguous. CDR1 is SGHRS, CDR2 YFSETQ, per germline. The V and J ends lost 1 base and 1 base respectively, with 17 bases between them. This CDR3 region has 17 residues. DNA of the CDR3: TGCGCCAGCAGCTTGCGTGCCAGAAAGACGTCGAACACTGAAGCTTTCTTT. Translation: CASSLRARKTSNTEAFF.

This clone is categorized as medium-sized (0.01 to 0.1%). V gene TRBV5-1 combines with J gene TRBJ2-3, with TRBD2 identical over 11 bases. V was pared by 2 bases and J by 4 bases, with 3 bases of the junction left unmatched. CDR1 SGHRS and CDR2 YFSETQ come from the germline V gene. CDR3 length equals 15 residues. CDR3 coding DNA: TGCGCCAGCAGCTTAACTAGCGGGAGTTCAGATACGCAGTATTTT. Residues: CASSLTSGSSDTQYF.

J is TRBJ2-5 and V is TRBV10-3; TRBD1 aligns across 8 bases. Losses at the gene ends were 2 bases for V and 0 bases for J; bases not matched to a gene: 8. The CDR3 loop spans 17 amino acids. CDR1 and CDR2 from the germline V gene are ENHRY and SYGVKD. The chain's CDR3 is CAISEGGNRGYQETQYF. The CDR3 nucleotides read TGTGCCATCAGTGAGGGGGGGAACAGGGGGTACCAAGAGACCCAGTACTTC.

This sequence joins TRBV4-2 and TRBJ2-5; D is perhaps TRBD2 (6 bases). Germline assignment: CDR1 LGHNA and CDR2 YNFKEQ. CDR3 length: 15 amino acids. The V end lost 4 bases, the J end lost 2 bases, and 14 bases lay between the germline ends. CDR3 in DNA: TGTGCCAGCAGCCGAGGATCTAGCGAACAAGAGACCCAGTACTTC. This translates into CASSRGSSEQETQYF.

This clone is termed medium-sized (0.01 to 0.1%). This chain uses TRBV7-6 with TRBJ2-7, with 8 bases fitting TRBD1. V lost 5 bases to trimming and J lost 0 bases; unmatched junction nucleotides: 9. Germline V gene data show CDR1 as SGHVS and CDR2 as FNYEAQ. This CDR3 spans 16 amino acids. The CDR3 loop reads CASSPGQDTNSYEQYF. The CDR3 region has the DNA TGTGCCAGCAGCCCGGGACAGGACACAAACTCCTACGAGCAGTACTTC.

The rearrangement uses TRBV5-1 and TRBJ1-4; 8 bases are a match to TRBD1. Germline V CDR1 and CDR2: SGHRS, YFSETQ. The CDR3 extends over 13 amino acids. With V trimmed by 4 bases and J by 8 bases, 4 bases remained unmatched. CDR3: CASSQGAWEKLFF. Written as DNA, the CDR3 is TGCGCCAGCAGCCAGGGGGCTTGGGAAAAACTGTTTTTT.

V usage is TRBV6-5 and J usage is TRBJ2-2, with 9 positions matching TRBD2. J gave up 5 bases and V 4 bases, and 5 bases lay outside the gene matches. Germline CDR1 and CDR2: MNHEY and SVGAGI. CDR3 length: 15 residues. The CDR3 nucleotides are TGTGCCAGCAGTTCTAGCGGGAAAGGGACCGGGGAGCTGTTTTTT. Translated: CASSSSGKGTGELFF.

The rearrangement links TRBV11-2 to TRBJ2-5; the D gene could be TRBD1 or TRBD2 (6 bases each). CDR1 and CDR2 from the germline V gene are SGHAT and FQNNGV. V lost 5 bases to trimming and J lost 4 bases, with 17 bases between them. This CDR3 has 15 amino acids. The CDR3 spells CASSVHGGRVETQYF. Written as DNA, the CDR3 is TGTGCCAGCAGCGTGCACGGGGGCAGGGTAGAGACCCAGTACTTC.

This clone has more than one count but fewer than ten. This chain joins TRBV30 and TRBJ1-1; D is undetermined. V lost 0 bases and J 0 bases, leaving 5 bases between the germline ends. Germline CDR1 is GTSNPN and CDR2 is SVGIG (reference sequence). The CDR3 sequence is 13 residues long. The CDR3 sequence: CAWSVLLNTEAFF. The CDR3 DNA is TGTGCCTGGAGTGTACTATTGAACACTGAAGCTTTCTTT.

CDR3 residues: CASSTQNSYNEQFF. CDR3 DNA sequence: TGTGCCAGCAGCACCCAAAACTCCTACAATGAGCAGTTCTTC. V is TRBV7-9 and J is TRBJ2-1; D is unresolved. Germline-derived CDR1 and CDR2 are SEHNR and FQNEAQ (reference sequence). Deletions cut 5 bases from V and 0 bases from J, with 8 bases between. CDR3 length: 14 residues.

In its sample, this clone was seen once. The rearrangement links TRBV18 to TRBJ1-5; possibly TRBD1 for D (6 bases). This CDR3 contains 15 residues. CDR1 KGHSH and CDR2 LQKENI come from the germline V gene. V dropped 2 bases and J dropped 3 bases, with 11 bases sitting between them. The CDR3 DNA is TGTGCCAGCTCACCAACAGGGATAAACAATCAGCCCCAGCATTTT. This translates into CASSPTGINNQPQHF. Looking up the rest from reference TRBV18 and TRBJ1-5 gives the full variable domain: NAGVMQNPRHLVRRRGQEARLRCSPMKGHSHVYWYRQLPEEGLKFMVYLQKENIIDESGMPKERFSAEFPKEGPSILRIQQVVRGDSAAYFCASSPTGINNQPQHFGDGTRLSIL.